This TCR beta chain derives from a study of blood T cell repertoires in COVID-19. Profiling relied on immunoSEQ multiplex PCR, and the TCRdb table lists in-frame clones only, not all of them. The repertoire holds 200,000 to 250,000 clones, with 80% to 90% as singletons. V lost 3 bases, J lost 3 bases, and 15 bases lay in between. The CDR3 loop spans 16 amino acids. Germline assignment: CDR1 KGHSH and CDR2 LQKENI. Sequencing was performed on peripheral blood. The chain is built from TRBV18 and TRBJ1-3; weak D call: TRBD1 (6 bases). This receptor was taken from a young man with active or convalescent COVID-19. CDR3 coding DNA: TGTGCCAGCTCACCTTACAGGGAAAAGAATGGAAACACCATATATTTT. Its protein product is CASSPYREKNGNTIYF.